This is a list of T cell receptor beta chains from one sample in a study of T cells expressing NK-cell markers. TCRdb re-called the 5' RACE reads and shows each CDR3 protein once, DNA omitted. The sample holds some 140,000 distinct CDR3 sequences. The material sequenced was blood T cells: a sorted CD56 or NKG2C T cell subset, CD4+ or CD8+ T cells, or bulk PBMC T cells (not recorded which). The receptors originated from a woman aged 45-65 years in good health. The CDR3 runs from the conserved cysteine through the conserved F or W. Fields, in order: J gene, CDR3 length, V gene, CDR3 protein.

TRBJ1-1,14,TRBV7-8,CASSYALKNTEAFF
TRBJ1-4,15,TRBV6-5,CASSYTPSTNEKLFF
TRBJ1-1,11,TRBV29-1,CSVADRVEAFF
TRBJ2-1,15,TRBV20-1,CSARVPWGAYNEQFF
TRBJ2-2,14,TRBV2,CASSETGNTGELFF
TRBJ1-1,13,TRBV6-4,CASSPRDMTEAFF
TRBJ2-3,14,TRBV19,CASSISLAADTQYF
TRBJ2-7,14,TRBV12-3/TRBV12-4,CASSSDSLSYEQYF
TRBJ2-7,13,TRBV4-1,CASSHQDDYEQYF
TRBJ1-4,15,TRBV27,CASSPRTGGQEKLFF
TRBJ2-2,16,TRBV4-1,CASSQDGRPYTGELFF
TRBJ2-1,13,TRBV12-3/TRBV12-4,CASSFGIANEQFF
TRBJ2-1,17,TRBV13,CASSQAANRVPYNEQFF
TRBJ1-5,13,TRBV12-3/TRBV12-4,CASSLGSNQPQHF
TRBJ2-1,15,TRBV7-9,CASSLAGAGSNEQFF
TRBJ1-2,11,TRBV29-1,CSVLGVYGYTF